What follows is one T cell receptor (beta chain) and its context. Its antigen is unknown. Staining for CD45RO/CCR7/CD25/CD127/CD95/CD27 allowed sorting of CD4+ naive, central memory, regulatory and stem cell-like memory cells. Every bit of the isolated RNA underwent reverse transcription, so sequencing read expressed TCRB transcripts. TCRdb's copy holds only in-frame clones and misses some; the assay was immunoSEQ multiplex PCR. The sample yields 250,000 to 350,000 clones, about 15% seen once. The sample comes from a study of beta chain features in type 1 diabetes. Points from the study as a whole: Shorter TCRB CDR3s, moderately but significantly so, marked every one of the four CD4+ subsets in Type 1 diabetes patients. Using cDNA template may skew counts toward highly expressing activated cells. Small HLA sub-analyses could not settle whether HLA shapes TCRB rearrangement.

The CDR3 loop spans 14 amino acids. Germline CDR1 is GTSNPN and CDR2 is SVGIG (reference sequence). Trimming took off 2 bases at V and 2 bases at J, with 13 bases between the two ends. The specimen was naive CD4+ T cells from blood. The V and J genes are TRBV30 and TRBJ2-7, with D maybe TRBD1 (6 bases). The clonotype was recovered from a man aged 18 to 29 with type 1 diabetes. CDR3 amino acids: CAWSFWGLTYEQYF. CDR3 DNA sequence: TGTGCCTGGAGTTTTTGGGGGCTTACCTACGAGCAGTACTTC.